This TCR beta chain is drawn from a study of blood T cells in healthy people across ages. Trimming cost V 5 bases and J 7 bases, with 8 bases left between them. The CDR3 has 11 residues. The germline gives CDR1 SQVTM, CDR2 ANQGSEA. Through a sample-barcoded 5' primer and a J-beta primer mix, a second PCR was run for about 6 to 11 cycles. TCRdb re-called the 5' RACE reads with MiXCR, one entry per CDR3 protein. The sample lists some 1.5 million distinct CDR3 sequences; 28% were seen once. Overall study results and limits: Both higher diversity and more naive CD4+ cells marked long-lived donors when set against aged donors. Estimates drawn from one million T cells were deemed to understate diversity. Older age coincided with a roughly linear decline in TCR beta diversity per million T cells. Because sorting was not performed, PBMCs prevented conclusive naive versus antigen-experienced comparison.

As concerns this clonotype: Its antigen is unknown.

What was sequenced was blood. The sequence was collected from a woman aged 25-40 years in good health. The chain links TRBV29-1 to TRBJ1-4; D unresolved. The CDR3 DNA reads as TGCAGCGTTTGGAGAGGTGAAAAACTGTTTTTT. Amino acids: CSVWRGEKLFF.